Sequencing of this T cell receptor (beta chain) was carried out in a study of Tregs in tolerant kidney transplant recipients. Study observations and caveats: Tolerant patients' donor-specific Tregs expanded beyond overall Tregs, suggesting antigen-driven growth. Activated donor B cell expansion appeared to reveal the most relevant donor-specific TCRbeta repertoire. The small number of patients limits these findings pending further validation.

Mixed chimerism was transient after nonmyeloablative marrow transplants from related graft donors. CD4+CD25+CD127- Tregs, CD4+CD25- non-Tregs, CD4 and CD8 cells were sorted. With respect to this clone: Its antigen is not identified. Distinct nucleotide sequences in the sample also encode this CDR3.

Using immunoSEQ multiplex PCR, the repertoire was profiled, and TCRdb retains in-frame clones only, with some absent. Altogether tens of thousands of clones are present, roughly nine tenths being singletons, with the ten largest covering around 15%. The source is a human patient who received a combined kidney and bone marrow transplant. Some T cells may be provided by the graft donor. Material: CD8+ T cells from blood (PBMCs), obtained 24 months after the transplant.

The chain's CDR3 is CASSVASDYEQYF. Written as DNA, the CDR3 is TGTGCCAGCAGCGTAGCCTCAGACTACGAGCAGTACTTC. This chain uses TRBV9 with TRBJ2-7; no firm D call. Germline CDR1 is SGDLS and CDR2 is YYNGEE. The CDR3 loop spans 13 amino acids. Between the trimmed V and J ends, which lost 0 bases and 3 bases, there was a span of 7 bases.